This T cell receptor beta chain was retrieved from a study of shared clonotypes between healthy human individuals. The CDR3 has 14 residues. V was shortened by 2 bases and J by 7 bases, with 12 bases between the two germline ends. CDR1 is ENHRY, CDR2 SYGVKD, per germline. Libraries were prepared by immunoSEQ multiplex PCR; TCRdb keeps only in-frame clonotypes and omits some of them. The sample includes some 2,000,000 clones, around 95% of them seen just once. The rearrangement links TRBV10-3 to TRBJ2-1, with D possibly TRBD1 on 5 matching bases. Sequencing input: naive CD4+ T cells sorted from blood. Subset here: CD45RA+ positively selected. The receptor's source is a man aged 18-30 years in good health. As DNA, the CDR3 is TGTGCCATCAGTGAGGCTCAAGGGGCAAATGAGCAGTTCTTC. Translation gives CAISEAQGANEQFF.